This paragraph covers one T cell receptor beta chain sequence. There is no known antigen for this receptor. It has no much larger one-base neighbor in the sample; base qualities were not kept. This record comes from a study of shared clonotypes between healthy human individuals (dated by TCRdb to about 2020). Study-level background: A couple of women and a few men aged 18 to 49 years were included in the cohort. Blood TCR repertoires of five healthy adults were deeply sequenced to estimate repertoire size and the extent of clonotype sharing between individuals. Libraries were prepared and TCR repertoires were sequenced by different laboratories using diverse techniques, in order to increase sequencing depth and limit assay-specific biases. Each donor's leukapheresis produced roughly between roughly 0.85 and 10 billion PBMCs. General findings and caveats noted by the study authors: Because the study included only a small number of donors, the genetic and exposure-history diversity represented was limited. Sampling was limited to blood, and TCR repertoires in tissue likely differ from TCR repertoires in blood. Pairwise subsampling indicated that sequencing depth was expected to affect the degree of clonotype sharing among donors.

From the germline V gene, CDR1 is MRHNA and CDR2 is SNTAGT. The CDR3 starts with the cysteine, ends with the phenylalanine, and has 18 residues. Solely the CDR3 DNA is kept, with 54 bases framed from the first base. V is clipped by 0 bases and J by 1 base, and the sequence between their germline boundaries is 13 bases long. Healthy HIV-negative adults with no recently reported acute infections or vaccinations were included as donors. Every donor was a Caucasian adult residing in Nashville, Tennessee, USA. For unsorted samples, roughly 81 million PBMCs were counted and genomic DNA was extracted with the QIAamp DNA Blood Mini kit. Blood was obtained by leukapheresis, after which PBMCs were separated by Ficoll-Histopaque density gradient centrifugation and cryopreserved in liquid nitrogen vapor phase. Using the deep immunoSEQ assay, TCR CDR3 regions were amplified from genomic DNA by multiplex PCR. For each cell subset, the extracted genomic DNA was distributed evenly across all wells of several immunoSEQ 96-well plates, and each plate served as one replicate. Each replicate PCR for unsorted PBMC received about 300 ng genomic DNA, equal to approximately 30,000 T cell genomes. Unsorted PBMC genomic DNA was sequenced across ten immunoSEQ deep assay plates. Purified libraries were quantified with a Qubit 3.0 fluorometer, sized on a Bioanalyzer 2100, and re-quantified with the KAPA Library Quantification kit. Every immunoSEQ 96-well plate was sequenced on a dedicated single-read 150-cycle Illumina NextSeq 550 flow cell. The source study handled its data this way. The immunoSEQ output contained only junctional sequences without quality scores, so filtering could not match that applied to full-length reads. To assign V/J genes and CDR3, sequences were annotated using PyIR, a Python wrapper for IgBLAST v1.9, with IMGT germline references. Reads were filtered out if the reads had weak V/J assignments (E-value above 1e-6), no CDR3, stop codons, out-of-frame junctions, or ambiguous translated residues. V3J clonotypes were defined as sequences sharing an identical inferred V gene, J gene, and CDR3 amino acid sequence. To compute the percentage overlap between repertoires, the number of shared unique clonotypes was divided by the size of the smaller repertoire. Richness of each repertoire was evaluated using RTK rarefaction, the Chao1 estimator, and Recon v2.1 estimates of unobserved clonotypes. In its TCRdb copy, this immuneACCESS table keeps in-frame sequences only and misses some clones. Where compared with another copy, unresolved V genes explain less than half of these, and the others have no known cause. V, J and clone size reflect that table, while D and trimming were determined from the DNA. Counted in this sample were approximately 510,000 clones; 79% of them appeared once. The ten largest clonotypes hold roughly 13% of the sample.

The sequence is built from TRBV6-4 and TRBJ2-6, with the D gene call left open. Sequencing input: PBMCs. This clonotype was obtained from a woman aged 40 to 50 in good health. Some clones in this sample may be carry-over from other donors' samples. The DNA sequence follows: TGTGCCAGCAGTGACTCGAAGGATTGCGAATCTGGGGCCAACGTCCTGACTTTC. Translated, this gives CASSDSKDCESGANVLTF.